This T cell receptor beta chain was sequenced in a study of Graves' ophthalmopathy and Graves' hyperthyroidism. Unmatched junction bases numbered 7, after V lost 5 bases and J lost 1 base. Germline CDR1 MNHEY, CDR2 SMNVEV (reference sequence). There are 15 residues in the CDR3. This clonotype has at least ten counts. Scientists amplified the TCR beta CDR3 regions from RNA transcripts. An initial RT-PCR round employing HTBI primers preceded a second-round multiplex PCR. Each CDR3 protein gets one entry after TCRdb re-called the multiplex PCR reads with MiXCR. The table shows around 400,000 distinct CDR3 sequences, with roughly 21% occurring only once.

The TCR sequence derives from a woman younger than 30 with stable Graves' hyperthyroidism. The sample comprised peripheral blood. The chain couples TRBV27 to TRBJ2-7, with 8 bases fitting TRBD2. The CDR3 loop is CASSIAGIGSYEQYF. The CDR3 DNA follows: TGTGCCAGCAGTATAGCGGGAATAGGGTCCTACGAGCAGTACTTC.